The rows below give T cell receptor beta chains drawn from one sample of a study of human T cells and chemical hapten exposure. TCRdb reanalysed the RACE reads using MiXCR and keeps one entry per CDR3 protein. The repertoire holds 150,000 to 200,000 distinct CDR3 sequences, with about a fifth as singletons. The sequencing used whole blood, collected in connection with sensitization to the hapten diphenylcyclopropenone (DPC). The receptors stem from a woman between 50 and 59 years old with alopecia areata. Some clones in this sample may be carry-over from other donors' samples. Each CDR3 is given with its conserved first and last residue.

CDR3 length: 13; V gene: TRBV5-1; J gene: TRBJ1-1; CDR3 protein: CASSWSEGTEAFF
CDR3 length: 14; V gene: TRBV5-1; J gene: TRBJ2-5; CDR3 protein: CASSLVGAQETQYF
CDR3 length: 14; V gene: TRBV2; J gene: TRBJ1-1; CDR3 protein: CASSGWTQNTEAFF
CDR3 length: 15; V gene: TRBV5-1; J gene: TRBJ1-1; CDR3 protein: CASSFFFSRNGEAFF
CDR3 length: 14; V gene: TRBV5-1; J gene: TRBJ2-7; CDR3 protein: CASSFEISAYEQYF
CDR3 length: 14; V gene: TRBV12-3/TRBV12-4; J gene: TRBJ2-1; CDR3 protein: CASRSNRGLGAQFF
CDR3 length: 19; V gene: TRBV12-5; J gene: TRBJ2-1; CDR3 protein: CASGLYYPLLAGDNNEQFF
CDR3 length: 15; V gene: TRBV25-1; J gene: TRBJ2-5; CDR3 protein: CASSAGLAGTETQYF
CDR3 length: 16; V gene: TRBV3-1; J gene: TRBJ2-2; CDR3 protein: CASRPPGVSGTGELFF
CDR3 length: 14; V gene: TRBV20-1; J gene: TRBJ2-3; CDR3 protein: CSARDPGVADTQYF
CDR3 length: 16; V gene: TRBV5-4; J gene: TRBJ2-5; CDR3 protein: CASSFVPGRQQETQYF
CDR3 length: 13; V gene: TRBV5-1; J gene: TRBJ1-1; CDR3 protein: CASSLGPDTEAFF
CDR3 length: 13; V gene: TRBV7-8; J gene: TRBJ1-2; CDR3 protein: CASSWGTGDGYTF
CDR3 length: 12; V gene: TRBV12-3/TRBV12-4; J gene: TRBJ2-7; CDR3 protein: CASSLHRYEQYF
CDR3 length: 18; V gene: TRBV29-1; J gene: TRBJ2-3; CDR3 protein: CSVRPGVPTTTSTDTQYF
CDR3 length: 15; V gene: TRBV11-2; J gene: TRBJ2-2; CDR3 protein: CASSLGGANTGELFF
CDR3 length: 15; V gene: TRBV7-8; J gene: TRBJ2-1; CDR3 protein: CASSLFTGAGNEQFF
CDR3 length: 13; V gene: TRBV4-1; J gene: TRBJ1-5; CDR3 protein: CASSQDPNQPQHF
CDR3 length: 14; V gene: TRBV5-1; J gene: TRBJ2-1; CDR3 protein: CASSLGQGYNEQFF
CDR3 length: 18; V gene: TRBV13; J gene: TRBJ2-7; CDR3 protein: CASSSYPGTGVGDYEQYF
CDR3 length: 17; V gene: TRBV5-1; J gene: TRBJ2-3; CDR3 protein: CASSRMGGQAIGDTQYF
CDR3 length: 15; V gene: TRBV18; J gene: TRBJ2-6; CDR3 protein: CASSPKSSGANVLTF
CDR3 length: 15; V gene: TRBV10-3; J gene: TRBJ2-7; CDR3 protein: CAISVAGTSPYEQYF
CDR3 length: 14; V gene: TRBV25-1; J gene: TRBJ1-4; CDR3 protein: CASSEWGPGEKLFF
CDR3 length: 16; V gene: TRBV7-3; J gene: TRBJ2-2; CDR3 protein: CASSRGLAGGTGELFF
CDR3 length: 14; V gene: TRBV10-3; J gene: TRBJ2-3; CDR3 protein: CAITGGPTTDTQYF
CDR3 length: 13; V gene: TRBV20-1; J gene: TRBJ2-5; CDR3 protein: CSARDYIQETQYF
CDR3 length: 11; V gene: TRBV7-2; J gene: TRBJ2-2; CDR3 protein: CASSRHGELFF
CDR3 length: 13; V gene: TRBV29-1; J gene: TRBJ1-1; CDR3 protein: CSATEGQFTEAFF
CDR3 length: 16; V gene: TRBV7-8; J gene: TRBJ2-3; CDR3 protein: CASSLGLGQGVDTQYF